The present TCR beta chain was sequenced within a study of response to subunit inactivated influenza vaccine. Study-wide findings and caveats: After each seasonal influenza vaccination, few new T cells are recruited, the authors suggested.

For this clonotype: The target antigen is unknown.

TCRdb re-derived calls from the RT-PCR reads in MiXCR, one entry per CDR3 protein. The sample has approximately 500,000 distinct CDR3 sequences; 14% are singletons. The clonotype originates from a man between 50 and 59 years old who received an inactivated influenza vaccine. The specimen comprised PBMCs from blood, sampled about 13 days after vaccination.

CDR3 nucleotides: TGTGCCAGCAGTTACTCTCTAGAGTCAGGCAACACTGAGCAGTTCTTC. Translated: CASSYSLESGNTEQFF. The chain couples TRBV6-5 to TRBJ2-1, with D unclear. This CDR3 is 16 amino acids long. Per germline, CDR1 MNHEY and CDR2 SVGAGI. With 0 bases removed from V and 9 bases from J, the gap between germline ends came to 18 bases.